This TCR beta chain emerged from a study of shared clonotypes between healthy human individuals. Study context: Per donor, three plates held CD4 naive cells, three held CD4 memory, two held CD8 naive and one held CD8 memory.

Assay: immunoSEQ multiplex PCR; the TCRdb copy retains only in-frame clones and omits some. This sample has hundreds of thousands of clones, with just over 95% found just once. The V end lost 3 bases, the J end lost 5 bases, and 14 bases lay between the germline ends. This CDR3 has 14 residues. Germline assignment: CDR1 SEHNR and CDR2 FQNEAQ (reference sequence). Worth noting for this clone: Its antigen is not known.

In the naive CD8 group, cells lacked CD45RO and were positively selected for CCR7, so terminally differentiated effector memory CD45RA+ cells were left out. Whole-study results and caveats: Among the subsets, naive ones generally showed larger estimated richness than memory ones. The four-donor shared clonotypes exceeded non-shared clonotypes in generation probability, with non-shared ones scoring lower.

Sequencing used naive CD8+ T cells sorted from blood. V gene TRBV7-9 combines with J gene TRBJ2-7, with TRBD1 as a possible D gene (5 bases). The sequence was collected from a man aged 30 to 45 in good health. CDR3 protein: CASSLSVGLNEQYF. CDR3 coding DNA: TGTGCCAGCAGCTTGTCGGTGGGGCTTAACGAGCAGTACTTC.